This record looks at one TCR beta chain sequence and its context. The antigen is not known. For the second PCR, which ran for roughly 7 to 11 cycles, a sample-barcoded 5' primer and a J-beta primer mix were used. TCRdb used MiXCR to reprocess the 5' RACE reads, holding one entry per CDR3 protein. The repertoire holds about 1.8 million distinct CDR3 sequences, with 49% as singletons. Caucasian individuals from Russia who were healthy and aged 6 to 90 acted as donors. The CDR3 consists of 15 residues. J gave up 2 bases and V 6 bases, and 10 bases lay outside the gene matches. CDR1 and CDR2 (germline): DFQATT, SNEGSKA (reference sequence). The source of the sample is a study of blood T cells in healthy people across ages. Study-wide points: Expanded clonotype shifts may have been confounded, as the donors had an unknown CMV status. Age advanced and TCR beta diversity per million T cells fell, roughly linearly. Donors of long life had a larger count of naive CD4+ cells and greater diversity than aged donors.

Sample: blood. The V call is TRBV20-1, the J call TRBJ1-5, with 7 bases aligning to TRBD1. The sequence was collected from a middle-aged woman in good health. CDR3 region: CSAKEIRGGNQPQHF. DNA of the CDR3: TGCAGTGCCAAAGAGATCAGGGGGGGCAATCAGCCCCAGCATTTT.